This is a list of T cell receptor beta chains from one sample in a study of blood T cell repertoires in COVID-19. Produced via immunoSEQ multiplex PCR; TCRdb's table is partial and in-frame only. The data hold roughly 65,000 clones, with more than 70% observed a single time. The specimen sequenced was peripheral blood. Every receptor here comes from a man in his forties or fifties with acute or convalescent COVID-19. Both conserved end residues are part of each CDR3. D genes are given only for firm matches.

TRBV25-1,TRBD1,TRBJ1-2,CASSDLKTGIYGYTF
TRBV6-2/TRBV6-3,.,TRBJ1-5,CASSYRQGGQPQHF
TRBV5-1,TRBD1,TRBJ1-1,CASSQGGTEAFF
TRBV2,.,TRBJ2-7,CASRGRGGVYEQYF
TRBV7-2,TRBD2,TRBJ2-3,CASSLGLAGGIDTQYF
TRBV30,.,TRBJ2-7,CAWRPIWGPYEQYF
TRBV11-2,TRBD2,TRBJ2-3,CASRTSGADTQYF
TRBV5-4,.,TRBJ2-1,CASSGAGLTHNEQFF
TRBV5-1,TRBD2,TRBJ2-7,CASSLRGGDYEQYF
TRBV11-3,.,TRBJ2-3,CASSLGPSVITDTQYF
TRBV14,TRBD2,TRBJ2-5,CASSQERVYASGAEETQYF
TRBV11-3,TRBD2,TRBJ2-3,CASSVLAGDKVDTQYF
TRBV5-8,.,TRBJ2-1,CASSQGQRSYNEQFF
TRBV6-4,.,TRBJ2-1,CASSDYVNHNEQFF
TRBV18,.,TRBJ2-3,CASSPARGGGPRADTQYF
TRBV9,TRBD2,TRBJ2-3,CASSPRGEGTDTQYF
TRBV3-1/TRBV3-2,.,TRBJ1-2,CASSHALRGLGSNYGYTF
TRBV10-2,.,TRBJ1-3,CASSEGRVTNTIYF
TRBV19,TRBD1,TRBJ1-4,CASSWTGLYEKLFF
TRBV4-2,TRBD1,TRBJ1-3,CASSHTGGGNTIYF
TRBV30,TRBD1,TRBJ1-5,CAWTGGGNQPQHF
TRBV11-3,TRBD1,TRBJ2-7,CASSTPDRAIFYEQYF
TRBV4-2,TRBD1,TRBJ2-7,CASSPGGGGYEQYF
TRBV6-5,TRBD1,TRBJ1-6,CASRQQGGNSPLHF
TRBV28,.,TRBJ1-5,CASTARTDQPQHF
TRBV15,.,TRBJ1-2,CATSRARTALYGYTF
TRBV20-1,TRBD1,TRBJ2-4,CSADRGDIQYF